The sequence of this T cell receptor beta chain was determined in a study of multiple sclerosis patients with progressive multifocal leukoencephalopathy. Repertoires were generated with immunoSEQ multiplex PCR, while TCRdb's copy carries only in-frame clones and drops some. The repertoire has more than 25,000 clones, 88% of them found once; the top ten carry under 1.2%. Study-wide points: Most PML patients had lower entropy, suggesting less diverse TRB repertoires.

As concerns this clone: The antigen is unknown.

The CDR3 consists of 16 residues. Germline V gene data show CDR1 as ENHRY and CDR2 as SYGVKD. The V end lost 5 bases, the J end lost 3 bases, and 17 bases lay between the germline ends. Time point in this sample: before natalizumab initiation. All PML patients were female, and all patients had earlier interferon beta. The sequence was collected from a human donor with multiple sclerosis. The sequenced sample consisted of PBMCs. This chain connects TRBV10-3 to TRBJ1-5, with D possibly matching TRBD1 (6 bases). CDR3 residues: CAISSGIGGNNQPQHF. For the CDR3, the DNA is TGTGCCATCAGTTCAGGGATCGGGGGCAACAATCAGCCCCAGCATTTT.